This T cell receptor beta chain is from a study of blood T cells in healthy people across ages. The V gene's germline CDR1 is MNHNY and CDR2 SVGAGI (reference sequence). The CDR3 runs to 12 residues. Between the trimmed V and J ends, which lost 2 bases and 8 bases, there was a span of 6 bases. Ranging in age from about 6 to 100, the donors were healthy Caucasian individuals from Russia. Turning to this clonotype: Its specificity is not known.

Combining a sample-barcoded 5' primer with a J-beta primer mix, a second PCR ran for about 6 to 11 cycles. Every sample gave at least 3 million paired-end reads containing CDR3. TCRdb called the 5' RACE reads again in MiXCR, with one record for every CDR3 protein. This table holds more than 900,000 distinct CDR3 sequences, around 27% found once. General study findings and limits: Among T cells, TCR beta diversity per million cells dropped roughly linearly as age rose.

These records were also assigned to another study, of T cells of mothers and their children. As that report states: The authors detected no persistent microchimeric T cell clones.

The sequencing sample was made of blood. The chain recombines TRBV6-6 with TRBJ1-4, with D uncertain. The origin of this receptor is a girl aged 2 to 10 in good health. CDR3 residues: CASSYQGEKLFF. The CDR3 coding sequence is TGTGCCAGCAGTTACCAAGGGGAAAAACTGTTTTTT.